This TCR beta chain was found in a study of T-cell memory formation after mild COVID-19. TCRdb passed the 5' RACE reads through MiXCR, listing each CDR3 protein once. This sample has around 450,000 distinct CDR3 sequences, with around 20% found just once. Germline trimming cut 5 bases from V and 3 bases from J; bases unmatched to any gene: 8. The CDR3 totals 16 residues. Looked up from germline, CDR1 is SGHVS and CDR2 is FQNEAQ. There are a few counts of this clonotype. This TCR derives from an adult woman who had mild COVID-19 (a few samples of this study predate the infection). Cell type and time point are not known. The sequencing sample was made of PBMCs or a T cell subset sorted from them (not recorded which). This chain uses TRBV7-8 with TRBJ2-3, with TRBD2 matching over 10 bases. The CDR3 loop reads CASSPIQRGGTDTQYF. Here the CDR3 DNA reads TGTGCCAGCAGCCCGATTCAGCGGGGGGGGACAGATACGCAGTATTTT.